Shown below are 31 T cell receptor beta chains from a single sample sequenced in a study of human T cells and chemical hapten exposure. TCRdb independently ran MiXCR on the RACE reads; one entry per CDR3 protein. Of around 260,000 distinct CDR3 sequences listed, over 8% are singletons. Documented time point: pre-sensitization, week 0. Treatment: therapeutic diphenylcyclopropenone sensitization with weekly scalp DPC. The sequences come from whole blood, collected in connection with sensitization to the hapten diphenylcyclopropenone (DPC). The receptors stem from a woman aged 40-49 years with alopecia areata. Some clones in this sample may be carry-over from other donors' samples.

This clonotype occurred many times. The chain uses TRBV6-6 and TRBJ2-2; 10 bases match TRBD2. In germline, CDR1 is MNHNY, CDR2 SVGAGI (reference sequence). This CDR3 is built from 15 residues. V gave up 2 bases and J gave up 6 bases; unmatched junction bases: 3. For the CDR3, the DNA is TGTGCCAGCAGTTACCGCCTAGCGGGAGCCGGGGAGCTGTTTTTT. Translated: CASSYRLAGAGELFF.

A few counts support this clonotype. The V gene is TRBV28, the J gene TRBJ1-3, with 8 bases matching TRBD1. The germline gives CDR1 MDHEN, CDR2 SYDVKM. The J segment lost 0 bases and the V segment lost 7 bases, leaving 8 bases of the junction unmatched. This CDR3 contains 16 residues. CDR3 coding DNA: TGTGCCAGCAACTCACCCAGGGGGCACTCTGGAAACACCATATATTTT. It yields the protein CASNSPRGHSGNTIYF. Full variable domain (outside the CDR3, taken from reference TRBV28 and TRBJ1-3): DVKVTQSSRYLVKRTGEKVFLECVQDMDHENMFWYRQDPGLGLRLIYFSYDVKMKEKGDIPEGYSVSREKKERFSLILESASTNQTSMYLCASNSPRGHSGNTIYFGEGSWLTVV.

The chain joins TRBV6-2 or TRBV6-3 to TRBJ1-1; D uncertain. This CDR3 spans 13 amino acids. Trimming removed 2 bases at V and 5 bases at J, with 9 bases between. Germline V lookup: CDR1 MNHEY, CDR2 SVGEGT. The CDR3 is CASSYEPRTEAFF. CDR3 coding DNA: TGTGCCAGCAGTTACGAACCGAGAACTGAAGCTTTCTTT.

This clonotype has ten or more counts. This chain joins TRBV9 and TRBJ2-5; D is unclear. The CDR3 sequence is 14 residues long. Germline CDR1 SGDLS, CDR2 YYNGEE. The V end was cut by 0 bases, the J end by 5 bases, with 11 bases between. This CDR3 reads CASSVGPRMETQYF. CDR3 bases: TGTGCCAGCAGCGTAGGACCCCGGATGGAGACCCAGTACTTC. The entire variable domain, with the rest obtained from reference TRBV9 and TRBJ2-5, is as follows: DSGVTQTPKHLITATGQRVTLRCSPRSGDLSVYWYQQSLDQGLQFLIQYYNGEERAKGNILERFSAQQFPDLHSELNLSSLELGDSALYFCASSVGPRMETQYFGPGTRLLVL.

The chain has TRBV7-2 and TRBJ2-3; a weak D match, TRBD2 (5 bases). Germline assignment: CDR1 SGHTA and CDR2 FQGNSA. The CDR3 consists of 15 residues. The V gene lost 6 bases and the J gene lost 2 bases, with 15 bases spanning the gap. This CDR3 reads CASSWKAADTDTQYF. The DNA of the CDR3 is TGTGCCAGCAGTTGGAAAGCGGCCGACACAGATACGCAGTATTTT.

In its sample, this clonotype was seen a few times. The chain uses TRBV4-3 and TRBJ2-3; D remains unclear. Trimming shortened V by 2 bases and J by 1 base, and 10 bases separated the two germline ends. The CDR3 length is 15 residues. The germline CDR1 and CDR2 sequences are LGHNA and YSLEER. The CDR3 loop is CASSQQATGTDTQYF. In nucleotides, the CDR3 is TGCGCCAGCAGCCAACAGGCCACAGGCACAGATACGCAGTATTTT.

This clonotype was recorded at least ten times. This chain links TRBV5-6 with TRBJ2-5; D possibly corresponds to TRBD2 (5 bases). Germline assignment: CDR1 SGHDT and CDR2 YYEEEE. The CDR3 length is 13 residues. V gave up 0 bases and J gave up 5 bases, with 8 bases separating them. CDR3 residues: CASSLGTEETQYF. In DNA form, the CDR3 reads TGTGCCAGCAGCTTGGGGACTGAGGAGACCCAGTACTTC.

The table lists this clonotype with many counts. CDR3 DNA: TGTGCCAGCAGTGACGACATGGAGGTAGATACGCAGTATTTT. Translated, it gives CASSDDMEVDTQYF. This chain uses TRBV6-1 with TRBJ2-3; weak D call: TRBD2 (5 bases). This CDR3 has 14 amino acids. CDR1 is MNHNS, CDR2 SASEGT, per germline. V lost 3 bases and J lost 5, with 12 bases in between.

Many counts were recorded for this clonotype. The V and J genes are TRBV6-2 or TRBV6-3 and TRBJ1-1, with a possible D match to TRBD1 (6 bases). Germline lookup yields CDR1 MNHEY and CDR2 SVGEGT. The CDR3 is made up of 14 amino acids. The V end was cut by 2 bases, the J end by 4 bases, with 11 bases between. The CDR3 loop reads CASSYGGRGTEAFF. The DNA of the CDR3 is TGTGCCAGCAGTTACGGGGGGCGAGGCACTGAAGCTTTCTTT.

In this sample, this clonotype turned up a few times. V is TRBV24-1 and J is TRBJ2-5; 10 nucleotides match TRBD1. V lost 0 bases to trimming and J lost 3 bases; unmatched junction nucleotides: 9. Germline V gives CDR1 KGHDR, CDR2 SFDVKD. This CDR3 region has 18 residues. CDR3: CATSDLKGQGKREETQYF. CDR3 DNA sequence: TGTGCCACCAGTGATTTGAAGGGACAGGGGAAGAGAGAAGAGACCCAGTACTTC.

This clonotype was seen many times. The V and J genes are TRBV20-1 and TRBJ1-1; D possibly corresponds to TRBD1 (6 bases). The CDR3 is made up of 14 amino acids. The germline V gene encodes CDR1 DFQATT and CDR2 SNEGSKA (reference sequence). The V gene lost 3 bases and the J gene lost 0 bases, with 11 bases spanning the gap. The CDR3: CSASRTVMNTEAFF. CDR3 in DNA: TGCAGTGCTAGTAGGACAGTCATGAACACTGAAGCTTTCTTT.

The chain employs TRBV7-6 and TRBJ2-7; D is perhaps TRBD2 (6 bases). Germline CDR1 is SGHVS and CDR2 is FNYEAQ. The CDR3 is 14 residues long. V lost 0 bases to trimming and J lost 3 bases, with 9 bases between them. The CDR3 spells CASSLAEGVYEQYF. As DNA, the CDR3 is TGTGCCAGCAGCTTAGCGGAGGGAGTCTACGAGCAGTACTTC.

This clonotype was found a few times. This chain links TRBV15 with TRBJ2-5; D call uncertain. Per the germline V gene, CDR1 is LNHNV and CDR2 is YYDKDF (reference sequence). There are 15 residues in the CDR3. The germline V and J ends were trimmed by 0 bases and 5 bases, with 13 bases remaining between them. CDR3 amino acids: CATSRDLGSSETQYF. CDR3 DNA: TGTGCCACCAGCAGAGATCTAGGTTCCTCGGAGACCCAGTACTTC.

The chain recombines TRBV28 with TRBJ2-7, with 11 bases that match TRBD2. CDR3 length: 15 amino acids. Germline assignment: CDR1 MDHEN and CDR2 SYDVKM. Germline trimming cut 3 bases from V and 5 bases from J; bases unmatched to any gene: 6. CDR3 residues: CASSFSTSGMHEQYF. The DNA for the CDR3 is TGTGCCAGCAGTTTCTCGACTAGCGGGATGCACGAGCAGTACTTC.

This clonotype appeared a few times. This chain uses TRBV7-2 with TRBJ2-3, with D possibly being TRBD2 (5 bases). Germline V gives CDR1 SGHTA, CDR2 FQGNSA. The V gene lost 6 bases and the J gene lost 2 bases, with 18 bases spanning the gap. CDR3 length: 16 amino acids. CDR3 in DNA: TGTGCCAGCAGTCCTAGCCCCGCCGGGAACACAGATACGCAGTATTTT. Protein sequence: CASSPSPAGNTDTQYF.

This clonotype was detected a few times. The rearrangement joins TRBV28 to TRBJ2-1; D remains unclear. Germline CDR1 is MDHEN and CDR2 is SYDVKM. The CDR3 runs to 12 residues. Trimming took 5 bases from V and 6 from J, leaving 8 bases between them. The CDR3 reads CASSQDSNEQFF. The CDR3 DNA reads TGTGCCAGCAGTCAAGACTCCAATGAGCAGTTCTTC.

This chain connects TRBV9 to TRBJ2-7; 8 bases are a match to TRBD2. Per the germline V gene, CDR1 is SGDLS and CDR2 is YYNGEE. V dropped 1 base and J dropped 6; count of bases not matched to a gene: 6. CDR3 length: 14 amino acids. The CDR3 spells CASSVSGLAGEQYF. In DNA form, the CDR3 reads TGTGCCAGCAGCGTATCTGGACTAGCCGGCGAGCAGTACTTC.

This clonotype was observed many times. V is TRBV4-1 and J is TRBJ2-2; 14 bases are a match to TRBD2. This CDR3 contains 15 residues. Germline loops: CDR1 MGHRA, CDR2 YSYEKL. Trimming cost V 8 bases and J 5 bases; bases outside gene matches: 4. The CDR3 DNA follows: TGCGCCAGCGGACTAGCGGGAGGTCTTACCGGGGAGCTGTTTTTT. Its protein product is CASGLAGGLTGELFF.

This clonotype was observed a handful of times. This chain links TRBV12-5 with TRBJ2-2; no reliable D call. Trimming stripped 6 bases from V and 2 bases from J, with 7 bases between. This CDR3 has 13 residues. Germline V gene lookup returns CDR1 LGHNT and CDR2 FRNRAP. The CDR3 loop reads CASGTINTGELFF. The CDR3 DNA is TGTGCTAGTGGCACTATTAACACCGGGGAGCTGTTTTTT.

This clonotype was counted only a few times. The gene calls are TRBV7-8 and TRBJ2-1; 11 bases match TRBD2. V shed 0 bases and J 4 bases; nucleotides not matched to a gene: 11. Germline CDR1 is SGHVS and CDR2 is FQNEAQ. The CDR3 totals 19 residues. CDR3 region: CASSLAAPGLAASYNEQFF. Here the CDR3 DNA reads TGTGCCAGCAGCTTAGCGGCCCCGGGACTAGCGGCTTCTTACAATGAGCAGTTCTTC.

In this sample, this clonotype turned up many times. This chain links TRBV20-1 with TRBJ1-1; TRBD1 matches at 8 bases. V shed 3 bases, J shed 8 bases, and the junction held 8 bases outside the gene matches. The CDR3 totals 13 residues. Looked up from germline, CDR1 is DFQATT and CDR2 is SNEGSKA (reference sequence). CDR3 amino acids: CSASPPGQDEAFF. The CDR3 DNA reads TGCAGTGCTAGCCCTCCGGGACAGGACGAAGCTTTCTTT.

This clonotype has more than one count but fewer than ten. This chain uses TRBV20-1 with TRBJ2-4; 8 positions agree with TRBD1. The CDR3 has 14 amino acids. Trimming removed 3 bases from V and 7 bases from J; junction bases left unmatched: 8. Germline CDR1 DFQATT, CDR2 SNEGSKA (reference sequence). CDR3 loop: CSARAGQGSNIQYF. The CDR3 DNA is TGCAGTGCTAGGGCCGGACAGGGCAGTAACATTCAGTACTTC.

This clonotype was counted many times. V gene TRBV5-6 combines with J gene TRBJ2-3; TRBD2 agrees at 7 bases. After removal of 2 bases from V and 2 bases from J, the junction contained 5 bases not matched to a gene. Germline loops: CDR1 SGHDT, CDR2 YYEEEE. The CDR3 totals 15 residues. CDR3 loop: CASSFGLADTDTQYF. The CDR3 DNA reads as TGTGCCAGCAGCTTCGGTCTAGCGGACACAGATACGCAGTATTTT. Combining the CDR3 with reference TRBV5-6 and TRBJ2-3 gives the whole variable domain DAGVTQSPTHLIKTRGQQVTLRCSPKSGHDTVSWYQQALGQGPQFIFQYYEEEERQRGNFPDRFSGHQFPNYSSELNVNALLLGDSALYLCASSFGLADTDTQYFGPGTRLTVL.

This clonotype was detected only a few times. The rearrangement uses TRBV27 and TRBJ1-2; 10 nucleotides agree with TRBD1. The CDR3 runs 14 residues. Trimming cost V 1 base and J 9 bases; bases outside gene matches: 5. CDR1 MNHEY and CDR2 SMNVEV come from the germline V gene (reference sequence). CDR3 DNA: TGTGCCAGCAGTTTATGGGACAGGGGCTCTAGCTACACCTTC. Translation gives CASSLWDRGSSYTF.

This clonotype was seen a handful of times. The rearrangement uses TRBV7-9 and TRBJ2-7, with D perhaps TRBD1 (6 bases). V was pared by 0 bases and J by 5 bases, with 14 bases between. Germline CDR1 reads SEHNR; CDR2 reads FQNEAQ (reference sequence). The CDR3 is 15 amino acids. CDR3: CASSLAMGASHEQYF. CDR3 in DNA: TGTGCCAGCAGCTTAGCCATGGGGGCTTCCCACGAGCAGTACTTC.

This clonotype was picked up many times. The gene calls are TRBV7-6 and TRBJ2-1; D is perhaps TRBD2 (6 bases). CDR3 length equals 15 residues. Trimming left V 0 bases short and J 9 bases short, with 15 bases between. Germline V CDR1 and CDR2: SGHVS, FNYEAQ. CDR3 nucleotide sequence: TGTGCCAGCAGCTTAGCGTCTGAGACTAGGGGTGAGCAGTTCTTC. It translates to CASSLASETRGEQFF. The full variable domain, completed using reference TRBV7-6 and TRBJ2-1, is GAGVSQSPRYKVTKRGQDVALRCDPISGHVSLYWYRQALGQGPEFLTYFNYEAQQDKSGLPNDRFSAERPEGSISTLTIQRTEQRDSAMYRCASSLASETRGEQFFGPGTRLTVL.

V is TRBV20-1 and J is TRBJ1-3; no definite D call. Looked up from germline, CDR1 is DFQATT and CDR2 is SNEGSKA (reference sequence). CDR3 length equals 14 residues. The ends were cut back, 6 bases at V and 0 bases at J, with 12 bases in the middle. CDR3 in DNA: TGCAGTGCGGAAGACCCTGGCTCTGGAAACACCATATATTTT. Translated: CSAEDPGSGNTIYF.

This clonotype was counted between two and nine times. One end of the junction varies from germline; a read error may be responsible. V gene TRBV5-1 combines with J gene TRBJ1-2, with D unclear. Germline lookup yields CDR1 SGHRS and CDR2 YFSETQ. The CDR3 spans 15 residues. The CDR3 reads CANSLEAFSARGYTF. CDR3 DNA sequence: TGCGCCAACAGCTTGGAGGCATTTTCCGCGCGGGGCTACACCTTC.

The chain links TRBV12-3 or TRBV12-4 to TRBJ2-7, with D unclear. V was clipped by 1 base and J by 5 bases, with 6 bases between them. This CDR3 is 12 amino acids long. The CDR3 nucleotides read TGTGCCAGCAGTTTAGGCCCCCACGAGCAGTACTTC. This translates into CASSLGPHEQYF.

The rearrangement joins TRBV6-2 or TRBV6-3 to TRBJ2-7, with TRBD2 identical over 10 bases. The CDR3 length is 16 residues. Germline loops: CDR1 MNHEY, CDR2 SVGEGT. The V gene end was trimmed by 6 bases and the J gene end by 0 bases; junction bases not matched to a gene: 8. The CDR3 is CASSLTTSGYSYEQYF. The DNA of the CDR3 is TGTGCCAGCAGCCTAACGACTAGCGGGTACTCCTACGAGCAGTACTTC.

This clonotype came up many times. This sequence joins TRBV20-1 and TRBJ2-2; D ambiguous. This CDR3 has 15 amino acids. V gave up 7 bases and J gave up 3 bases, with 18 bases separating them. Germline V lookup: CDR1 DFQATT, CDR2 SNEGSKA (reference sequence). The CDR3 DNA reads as TGCAGTGTTAAGGAGCCTGGGATGGACACCGGGGAGCTGTTTTTT. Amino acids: CSVKEPGMDTGELFF.